The 27 T cell receptor beta chains given below trace back to one sample, sequenced in a study of CD8 T cells in ankylosing spondylitis. TCRdb redid the calling of the 5' RACE reads with MiXCR, one entry per CDR3 protein. The sample has 160,000 or so distinct CDR3 sequences, approximately 9.9% seen once. The sample was blood, either unsorted or a sorted T cell fraction (not recorded which). The receptors were sampled from a female donor with ankylosing spondylitis or in good health (not recorded which).

This clonotype was picked up a small number of times. The chain has TRBV7-8 and TRBJ1-1; 11 bases align to TRBD1. V gave up 5 bases and J gave up 4 bases; unmatched junction bases: 9. CDR1 SGHVS and CDR2 FQNEAQ come from the germline V gene. The CDR3 runs 16 residues. The DNA of the CDR3 is TGTGCCAGCAGCCCTGGACAGGGGGCGTTGGCCACTGAAGCTTTCTTT. Encoded protein: CASSPGQGALATEAFF.

This clonotype has just a few counts. The chain combines TRBV4-3 with TRBJ2-3; D not resolved. Germline CDR1 and CDR2: LGHNA and YSLEER. The CDR3 is 13 amino acids. Trimming stripped 0 bases from V and 2 bases from J, with 3 bases between. The CDR3 spells CASSQDFTDTQYF. Here the CDR3 DNA reads TGCGCCAGCAGCCAAGATTTCACAGATACGCAGTATTTT.

The chain recombines TRBV2 with TRBJ2-7; no firm D call. The V gene lost 5 bases and the J gene lost 4 bases, with 9 bases spanning the gap. CDR3 length equals 12 residues. CDR1 SNHLY and CDR2 FYNNEI come from the germline V gene. The CDR3 coding sequence is TGTGCCAGCAGTAAGGCCTCTTACGAGCAGTACTTC. Translating it yields CASSKASYEQYF.

This clonotype was detected only a few times. This chain joins TRBV7-6 and TRBJ2-1, with D possibly being TRBD2 (6 bases). The germline V and J ends were trimmed by 0 bases and 11 bases, with 11 bases remaining between them. The CDR3 consists of 13 residues. Germline V gives CDR1 SGHVS, CDR2 FNYEAQ. CDR3 DNA sequence: TGTGCCAGCAGCTTAGCTGGCCTAGCGAAGCAGTTCTTC. Protein: CASSLAGLAKQFF.

Ten or more counts support this clonotype. The V call is TRBV7-2, the J call TRBJ2-7, with a tentative D call TRBD2 (5 bases). V gave up 5 bases and J gave up 3 bases, with 11 bases separating them. The CDR3 runs to 13 residues. The V gene's germline CDR1 is SGHTA and CDR2 FQGNSA. The CDR3 sequence: CASSPRGFYEQYF. The CDR3 DNA follows: TGTGCCAGCAGCCCCCGGGGATTCTACGAGCAGTACTTC.

The chain is built from TRBV19 and TRBJ1-1, with unresolved D. The V end lost 5 bases, the J end lost 3 bases, and 4 bases lay between the germline ends. CDR1 is LNHDA and CDR2 is SQIVND in the germline V gene (reference sequence). The CDR3 totals 11 residues. As DNA, the CDR3 is TGTGCCAGTAGTGTGGACACTGAAGCTTTCTTT. Its translation: CASSVDTEAFF.

The chain combines TRBV11-2 with TRBJ2-3, with TRBD1 matching 8 bases. This CDR3 is built from 14 residues. The junction had 6 bases not matched to a gene; V was cut back by 5 bases and J by 5 bases. The V gene's germline CDR1 is SGHAT and CDR2 FQNNGV. CDR3 coding DNA: TGTGCCAGCAGCCCCGGACAGGGAATAGATACGCAGTATTTT. Its translation is CASSPGQGIDTQYF.

There are many counts of this clonotype. This chain links TRBV30 with TRBJ2-1, with 7 positions matching TRBD2. The CDR3 sequence is 12 residues long. The germline V gene has CDR1 GTSNPN and CDR2 SVGIG (reference sequence). V lost 4 bases to trimming and J lost 5 bases; unmatched junction nucleotides: 2. The DNA for the CDR3 is TGTGCCTGGACTAGCGGAAACAATGAGCAGTTCTTC. It translates to CAWTSGNNEQFF.

The chain employs TRBV19 and TRBJ1-1; D not resolved. Trimming left V 0 bases short and J 3 bases short, with 8 bases between. Germline CDR1 and CDR2: LNHDA and SQIVND (reference sequence). The CDR3 spans 14 residues. CDR3 loop: CASSIEDEYTEAFF. CDR3 in DNA: TGTGCCAGTAGTATAGAGGATGAGTACACTGAAGCTTTCTTT.

Many counts were recorded for this clonotype. The chain has TRBV5-1 and TRBJ2-1; possibly TRBD1 or TRBD2 for D (5 bases each). Germline values: CDR1 SGHRS, CDR2 YFSETQ. Deletions cut 4 bases from V and 5 bases from J, with 19 bases between. The CDR3 covers 16 residues. This chain's CDR3 is CASSDEPFGGNNEQFF. The CDR3 DNA reads TGCGCCAGCAGCGATGAACCCTTTGGGGGTAACAATGAGCAGTTCTTC.

The V and J genes are TRBV4-2 and TRBJ2-7; no reliable D call. The CDR3 has 16 amino acids. V lost 1 base and J 0 bases, leaving 13 bases between the germline ends. Germline V CDR1 and CDR2: LGHNA, YNFKEQ. CDR3 sequence reads: CASSQGRRSNSYEQYF. For the CDR3, the DNA is TGTGCCAGCAGCCAAGGGCGCCGCTCGAACTCCTACGAGCAGTACTTC.

The sample holds a few counts of this clonotype. The chain joins TRBV19 to TRBJ2-1, with TRBD2 identical over 7 bases. This CDR3 has 15 amino acids. With 7 bases clipped from V and 2 bases from J, the junction kept 8 bases outside the gene matches. CDR1 LNHDA and CDR2 SQIVND come from the germline V gene (reference sequence). The CDR3 loop reads CASKGTGGPYNEQFF. The CDR3 DNA is TGTGCCAGTAAGGGGACGGGAGGCCCCTACAATGAGCAGTTCTTC.

The chain couples TRBV9 to TRBJ2-1; 8 nucleotides align to TRBD1. Germline V lookup: CDR1 SGDLS, CDR2 YYNGEE. The CDR3 has 17 amino acids. V gave up 3 bases and J gave up 3 bases; unmatched junction bases: 11. The CDR3 coding sequence is TGTGCCAGCAGCGCCTCACAGGGGGGTCGCCACTACAATGAGCAGTTCTTC. This codes for CASSASQGGRHYNEQFF.

The sample holds a few counts of this clonotype. V gene TRBV12-3 or TRBV12-4 combines with J gene TRBJ2-7, with a weak D call TRBD1 (6 bases). The CDR3 totals 13 residues. V lost 8 bases and J lost 5, with 16 bases in between. The DNA of the CDR3 is TGTGCCAGCGGGCCGACAGGTCCCAACGAGCAGTACTTC. Translating gives CASGPTGPNEQYF.

This clonotype was seen more than once but under ten times. The chain joins TRBV30 to TRBJ2-1; 7 bases agree with TRBD2. CDR3 length: 14 amino acids. V lost 0 bases, J lost 9 bases, and 8 bases stayed unmatched. Germline-derived CDR1 and CDR2 are GTSNPN and SVGIG (reference sequence). In nucleotides, the CDR3 is TGTGCCTGGAGTGTTGGTAGCTGGGGGGGTGAGCAGTTCTTC. It is translated as CAWSVGSWGGEQFF.

This chain joins TRBV20-1 and TRBJ2-7, with D perhaps matching TRBD2 (6 bases). V was pared by 3 bases and J by 7 bases, with 16 bases between. CDR1 is DFQATT, CDR2 SNEGSKA, per germline (reference sequence). CDR3 size: 13 residues. The CDR3 bases are TGCAGTGCTAGTCAGGGAGGAAGTGGGGAGCAGTACTTC. Protein: CSASQGGSGEQYF.

Turning to this clonotype: A read error may explain this, as a much larger clone is one base away. The CDR3 carries no conserved terminal phenylalanine or tryptophan, so it likely arises from a read error. The rearrangement links TRBV12-3 or TRBV12-4 to TRBJ2-3, with D perhaps given as TRBD1 or TRBD2 (5 bases each). V lost 6 bases and J 2 bases, leaving 12 bases between the germline ends. This CDR3 contains 14 residues. The CDR3 DNA follows: TGTGCCAGCAGCTTCGGGGCCGTCACAGATACGCAGTATTTA. Protein product: CASSFGAVTDTQYL.

This clonotype was seen many times. V is TRBV14 and J is TRBJ2-1, with D unclear. V lost 4 bases, J lost 9 bases, and 7 bases lay in between. This CDR3 region has 11 residues. Germline V gene sequence: CDR1 SGHDN, CDR2 FVKESK. CDR3 protein: CASSRTGEQFF. The CDR3 region has the DNA TGTGCCAGCAGCCGCACGGGTGAGCAGTTCTTC.

This clonotype showed up many times. V is TRBV10-3 and J is TRBJ2-1; D could derive from TRBD1 or TRBD2 (6 bases each). Between the trimmed V and J ends, which lost 3 bases and 0 bases, there was a span of 9 bases. The germline V gene has CDR1 ENHRY and CDR2 SYGVKD. CDR3 length equals 15 residues. The CDR3 bases are TGTGCCATCAGTGACGAGGGGGGCTCCTACAATGAGCAGTTCTTC. It encodes CAISDEGGSYNEQFF.

This clonotype was seen a handful of times. This chain links TRBV9 with TRBJ1-3, with no clear D. V was pared by 7 bases and J by 0 bases, with 2 bases between. The CDR3 has 11 residues. Germline V lookup: CDR1 SGDLS, CDR2 YYNGEE. The CDR3 here is CASGSGNTIYF. The CDR3 DNA follows: TGTGCCAGCGGCTCTGGAAACACCATATATTTT.

The sample holds many counts of this clonotype. V usage is TRBV3-1 and J usage is TRBJ2-3, with D tentatively TRBD2 (6 bases). Germline CDR1 and CDR2: LGHDT and YNNKEL (reference sequence). There are 16 residues in the CDR3. The V gene lost 5 bases and the J gene lost 2 bases, with 17 bases spanning the gap. In nucleotides, the CDR3 is TGTGCCAGCAGCAACCCCGGGACTGCATCCACAGATACGCAGTATTTT. Protein sequence: CASSNPGTASTDTQYF.

J is TRBJ2-7 and V is TRBV20-1; possibly TRBD2 for D (5 bases). Germline V lookup: CDR1 DFQATT, CDR2 SNEGSKA (reference sequence). Trimming removed 6 bases from V and 3 bases from J, with 18 bases in between. The CDR3 consists of 14 residues. As DNA, the CDR3 is TGCAGTGCGAAAGAGGGCGGGCAGATCTACGAGCAGTACTTC. Its protein product is CSAKEGGQIYEQYF.

In its sample, this clonotype was seen many times. The CDR3 DNA reads TGTGCCAGCAGGGCGACTAATGAAAAACTGTTTTTT. Translating it yields CASRATNEKLFF. The chain couples TRBV7-9 to TRBJ1-4; D gene uncertain. V lost 6 bases, J lost 2 bases, and 4 bases lay in between. There are 12 residues in the CDR3. Germline V lookup: CDR1 SEHNR, CDR2 FQNEAQ (reference sequence).

This clonotype was counted a few times. This chain links TRBV29-1 with TRBJ2-3, with a possible D match to TRBD2 (5 bases). CDR1 and CDR2 (germline): SQVTM, ANQGSEA. The CDR3 is made up of 10 amino acids. V was pared by 7 bases and J by 7 bases, with 9 bases between. Here the CDR3 DNA reads TGCAGCGCTGCCGGGAATACGCAGTATTTT. This translates into CSAAGNTQYF.

The rearrangement links TRBV4-2 to TRBJ2-1; D remains ambiguous. Germline V gene sequence: CDR1 LGHNA, CDR2 YNFKEQ. The CDR3 length is 13 residues. Trimming pared 1 base from V and 9 bases from J, leaving 10 bases between. The CDR3 is CASSQVRSSEQFF. CDR3 bases: TGTGCCAGCAGCCAAGTCAGAAGCTCTGAGCAGTTCTTC.

The table lists this clonotype with a few counts. This sequence joins TRBV27 and TRBJ2-7; TRBD1 agrees at 7 bases. Trimming cost V 5 bases and J 0 bases; bases outside gene matches: 4. Germline CDR1 and CDR2: MNHEY and SMNVEV (reference sequence). The CDR3 is 14 amino acids. The CDR3 bases are TGTGCCAGCAGTCTAAGGGGGCTCTCCTACGAGCAGTACTTC. Translating it yields CASSLRGLSYEQYF.

This clonotype was recorded many times. The chain recombines TRBV6-6 with TRBJ2-1, with D unresolved. V lost 7 bases and J lost 6, with 10 bases in between. Germline CDR1 and CDR2: MNHNY and SVGAGI (reference sequence). The CDR3 totals 12 residues. CDR3 residues: CASKAEFNEQFF. The CDR3 region has the DNA TGTGCCAGCAAGGCGGAATTCAATGAGCAGTTCTTC.